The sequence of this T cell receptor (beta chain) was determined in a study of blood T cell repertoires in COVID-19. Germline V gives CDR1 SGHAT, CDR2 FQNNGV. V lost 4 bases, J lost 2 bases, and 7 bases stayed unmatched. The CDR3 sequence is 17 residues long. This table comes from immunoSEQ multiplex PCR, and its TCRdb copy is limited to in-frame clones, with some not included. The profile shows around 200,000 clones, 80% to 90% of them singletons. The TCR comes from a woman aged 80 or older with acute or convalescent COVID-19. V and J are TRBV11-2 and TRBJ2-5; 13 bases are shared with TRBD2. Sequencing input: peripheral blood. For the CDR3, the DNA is TGTGCCAGCAGCTCCTGGACTAGCGGGGGATCGCAAGAGACCCAGTACTTC. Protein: CASSSWTSGGSQETQYF.